This entry lists 28 T cell receptor beta chains sequenced from one sample in a study of CD8 T cells in ankylosing spondylitis. TCRdb itself ran the 5' RACE reads through MiXCR, one entry per CDR3 protein. The sample holds 250,000 to 400,000 distinct CDR3 sequences, 11% seen once. The sequencing sample was made of blood, either unsorted or a sorted T cell fraction (not recorded which). Source of these receptors: a female donor with ankylosing spondylitis or in good health (not recorded which).

At least ten counts were recorded for this clonotype. The CDR3 spells CASSQEAGQQAFF. As DNA, the CDR3 is TGCGCCAGCAGCCAAGAAGCGGGACAGCAAGCTTTCTTT. The V and J genes are TRBV4-1 and TRBJ1-1, with 7 bases that match TRBD1. The germline V gene has CDR1 MGHRA and CDR2 YSYEKL. The CDR3 is 13 residues long. V lost 0 bases, J lost 9 bases, and 4 bases stayed unmatched.

This clonotype was counted many times. The chain recombines TRBV28 with TRBJ1-3, with D possibly matching TRBD1 (6 bases). The germline V gene has CDR1 MDHEN and CDR2 SYDVKM. The CDR3 has 17 residues. Trimming removed 4 bases at V and 0 bases at J, with 16 bases between. CDR3 DNA: TGTGCCAGCAGTTACAGGGTCCCTTCAGGCTCTGGAAACACCATATATTTT. Translation gives CASSYRVPSGSGNTIYF.

This clonotype was detected a few times. The chain combines TRBV5-1 with TRBJ1-5; D uncertain. The CDR3 is 15 residues long. V was shortened by 3 bases and J by 2 bases, with 12 bases between the two germline ends. Germline loops: CDR1 SGHRS, CDR2 YFSETQ. The DNA of the CDR3 is TGCGCCAGCAGCTCGGGCTTAGAGGGCAATCAGCCCCAGCATTTT. Its translation is CASSSGLEGNQPQHF.

In its sample, this clonotype was seen many times. The J gene is TRBJ2-5, the V gene TRBV7-9; D is perhaps TRBD1 (6 bases). The CDR3 loop spans 14 amino acids. Germline V lookup: CDR1 SEHNR, CDR2 FQNEAQ (reference sequence). V was trimmed by 2 bases and J by 2 bases, leaving 9 bases between them. CDR3 DNA: TGTGCCAGCAGCTTAAATGGACAGCAAGAGACCCAGTACTTC. Protein: CASSLNGQQETQYF.

This clonotype was recorded many times. The chain uses TRBV7-9 and TRBJ1-2, with unresolved D. V gave up 5 bases and J gave up 3 bases, with 13 bases separating them. The CDR3 totals 14 residues. The germline gives CDR1 SEHNR, CDR2 FQNEAQ (reference sequence). The CDR3 nucleotides are TGTGCCAGCAGCCCGTTATCGCGGTACTATGGCTACACCTTC. Its protein product is CASSPLSRYYGYTF.

This clonotype was seen repeatedly, ten times or more. The rearrangement uses TRBV5-1 and TRBJ1-2; no clear D gene. The CDR3 runs 13 residues. CDR1 is SGHRS and CDR2 is YFSETQ in the germline V gene. Trimming stripped 4 bases from V and 8 bases from J, with 15 bases between. DNA for the CDR3: TGCGCCAGCAGCGGCGGATTTCCTAGGGGCTACACCTTC. Residues: CASSGGFPRGYTF.

This clonotype occurred once. The rearrangement uses TRBV12-3 or TRBV12-4 and TRBJ2-4; TRBD2 is a possible D gene (5 bases). This CDR3 has 13 residues. The V gene lost 6 bases and the J gene lost 9 bases, with 15 bases spanning the gap. CDR3 region: CASSQTGVSIQYF. The CDR3 nucleotides read TGTGCCAGCAGCCAAACCGGGGTGAGCATTCAGTACTTC.

J is TRBJ1-4 and V is TRBV18; D gene unclear. CDR1 and CDR2 from the germline V gene are KGHSH and LQKENI. Trimming removed 5 bases from V and 8 bases from J, with 6 bases in between. The CDR3 runs 11 residues. The CDR3 protein is CASSDPEKLFF. The CDR3 nucleotides read TGTGCCAGCTCAGACCCCGAAAAACTGTTTTTT.

This clonotype has a count of ten or more. The rearrangement links TRBV20-1 to TRBJ2-1; 10 positions match TRBD2. Germline values: CDR1 DFQATT, CDR2 SNEGSKA (reference sequence). J was trimmed by 0 bases and V by 3 bases; bases with no gene match: 5. The length of the CDR3 is 16 residues. The CDR3 region has the DNA TGCAGTGCTAGTCCTAGCGGGAGCCCCTCCTACAATGAGCAGTTCTTC. Translating it yields CSASPSGSPSYNEQFF.

V and J are TRBV7-8 and TRBJ2-7; D gene unclear. Germline CDR1 is SGHVS and CDR2 is FQNEAQ. CDR3 length equals 15 residues. Between the trimmed V and J ends, which lost 3 bases and 6 bases, there was a span of 18 bases. CDR3 in DNA: TGTGCCAGCAGCTTCCCATTCGACACGGACGGCGAGCAGTACTTC. The encoded protein is CASSFPFDTDGEQYF.

The table lists this clonotype with many counts. J is TRBJ1-5 and V is TRBV5-1; 7 bases align to TRBD1. This CDR3 region has 15 residues. Looked up from germline, CDR1 is SGHRS and CDR2 is YFSETQ. Unmatched junction bases numbered 10, after V lost 4 bases and J lost 6 bases. The CDR3 region is CASSPRGDEVQPQHF. DNA for the CDR3: TGCGCCAGCAGCCCCAGGGGGGACGAGGTTCAGCCCCAGCATTTT. The full variable domain, in which reference TRBV5-1 and TRBJ1-5 provide the parts outside the CDR3, is KAGVTQTPRYLIKTRGQQVTLSCSPISGHRSVSWYQQTPGQGLQFLFEYFSETQRNKGNFPGRFSGRQFSNSRSEMNVSTLELGDSALYLCASSPRGDEVQPQHFGDGTRLSIL.

This clonotype was picked up a small number of times. The chain couples TRBV5-1 to TRBJ1-4, with no clear D. The length of the CDR3 is 17 residues. Deletions cut 0 bases from V and 7 bases from J, with 19 bases between. The V gene's germline CDR1 is SGHRS and CDR2 YFSETQ. The CDR3 is CASSLVVVGSGFEKLFF. In DNA, the CDR3 is TGCGCCAGCAGCTTGGTGGTGGTCGGGTCTGGGTTTGAAAAACTGTTTTTT. The full variable domain, in which reference TRBV5-1 and TRBJ1-4 provide the parts outside the CDR3, is KAGVTQTPRYLIKTRGQQVTLSCSPISGHRSVSWYQQTPGQGLQFLFEYFSETQRNKGNFPGRFSGRQFSNSRSEMNVSTLELGDSALYLCASSLVVVGSGFEKLFFGSGTQLSVL.

This clonotype showed up many times. This chain uses TRBV25-1 with TRBJ2-7; possible D gene TRBD2, 7 bases. This CDR3 comprises 16 residues. V was shortened by 1 base and J by 2 bases, with 15 bases between the two germline ends. The germline gives CDR1 MGHDK, CDR2 SYGVNS. The CDR3 region is CASSELGGLGTYEQYF. Written as DNA, the CDR3 is TGTGCCAGCAGTGAATTGGGGGGGCTCGGGACCTACGAGCAGTACTTC.

The gene calls are TRBV6-2 or TRBV6-3 and TRBJ2-4, with a tentative D call TRBD2 (6 bases). Germline V CDR1 and CDR2: MNHEY, SVGEGT. This CDR3 region has 16 residues. V was pared by 8 bases and J by 1 base, with 18 bases between. Here the CDR3 reads CASRPSDGWAKNIQYF. As DNA, the CDR3 is TGTGCCAGCCGACCTAGCGATGGGTGGGCCAAAAACATTCAGTACTTC.

The rearrangement uses TRBV18 and TRBJ2-1; TRBD1 or TRBD2 may be the D gene (5 bases each). The germline V gene has CDR1 KGHSH and CDR2 LQKENI. The length of the CDR3 is 15 residues. The V and J ends lost 2 bases and 4 bases respectively, with 12 bases between them. The CDR3 DNA reads TGTGCCAGCTCACCATACCGGGACGCATACAATGAGCAGTTCTTC. Encoded protein: CASSPYRDAYNEQFF.

J is TRBJ2-7 and V is TRBV29-1; a possible D gene is TRBD2 (5 bases). Germline CDR1 reads SQVTM; CDR2 reads ANQGSEA. V was shortened by 2 bases and J by 2 bases, with 13 bases between the two germline ends. The CDR3 contains 14 residues. Written as DNA, the CDR3 is TGCAGCGTTGAAAAAGGCGAGGGCGCCTACGAGCAGTACTTC. This encodes CSVEKGEGAYEQYF.

The rearrangement joins TRBV9 to TRBJ2-2, with a possible D match to TRBD2 (6 bases). CDR3 length: 15 amino acids. Germline loops: CDR1 SGDLS, CDR2 YYNGEE. V dropped 0 bases and J dropped 5 bases, with 11 bases sitting between them. CDR3 DNA sequence: TGTGCCAGCAGCGTAGACGGGAGAGGGACCGGGGAGCTGTTTTTT. This gives the protein CASSVDGRGTGELFF.

In its sample, this clonotype was seen many times. The CDR3 sequence is CASSYDTDTQYF. The CDR3 nucleotides read TGTGCCAGCAGCTACGACACCGATACGCAGTATTTT. The chain carries TRBV7-2 and TRBJ2-3; D gene uncertain. The CDR3 consists of 12 residues. The germline V gene has CDR1 SGHTA and CDR2 FQGNSA. V shed 4 bases and J shed 6 bases, with 8 bases lying between them. Full variable domain (remainder filled in from reference TRBV7-2 and TRBJ2-3): GAGVSQSPSNKVTEKGKDVELRCDPISGHTALYWYRQSLGQGLEFLIYFQGNSAPDKSGLPSDRFSAERTGGSVSTLTIQRTQQEDSAVYLCASSYDTDTQYFGPGTRLTVL.

At least ten counts were recorded for this clonotype. CDR3 loop: CASSLGGANEKLFF. The CDR3 DNA is TGTGCCAGCAGCCTCGGGGGGGCTAATGAAAAACTGTTTTTT. This chain uses TRBV7-8 with TRBJ1-4; D might be TRBD1 (5 bases). Germline V gene data show CDR1 as SGHVS and CDR2 as FQNEAQ. The CDR3 extends over 14 amino acids. V was trimmed by 5 bases and J by 3 bases, leaving 10 bases between them.

Ten or more counts support this clonotype. The chain carries TRBV5-1 and TRBJ1-2; 8 bases agree with TRBD1. The CDR3 is 15 amino acids. V shed 0 bases, J shed 4 bases, and the junction held 5 bases outside the gene matches. CDR1 and CDR2 from the germline V gene are SGHRS and YFSETQ. CDR3 residues: CASSLGTGYSYGYTF. In DNA form, the CDR3 reads TGCGCCAGCAGCTTGGGGACAGGGTACAGCTATGGCTACACCTTC.

This clonotype has at least ten counts. CDR3 bases: TGTGCCAGCAGCTTCCTAGCGGGAGCAAGTGAGCAGTTCTTC. Encoded protein: CASSFLAGASEQFF. V is TRBV5-6 and J is TRBJ2-1, with TRBD2 identical over 10 bases. CDR3 length equals 14 residues. The V segment lost 2 bases and the J segment 9 bases; nucleotides outside the gene matches: 5. CDR1 is SGHDT, CDR2 YYEEEE, per germline.

This clonotype showed up many times. The V gene is TRBV5-1, the J gene TRBJ2-3, with D maybe TRBD2 (5 bases). Germline assignment: CDR1 SGHRS and CDR2 YFSETQ. V lost 2 bases, J lost 8 bases, and 15 bases lay in between. This CDR3 is built from 14 residues. CDR3 in amino acids: CASSLTISGGTQYF. DNA for the CDR3: TGCGCCAGCAGCTTAACGATAAGCGGAGGTACGCAGTATTTT.

A note on this clonotype: This may come from a read error, since a much larger clone is one base off. The genes are TRBV20-1 and TRBJ2-7, with 7 bases aligning to TRBD1. The CDR3 has 17 amino acids. CDR1 is DFQATT, CDR2 SNEGSKA, per germline (reference sequence). CDR3 protein: CCARDNRRQGSVYEQYF. CDR3 bases: TGCTGTGCTAGAGACAACCGTCGACAGGGTTCCGTCTACGAGCAGTACTTC.

There are many counts of this clonotype. The chain recombines TRBV20-1 with TRBJ1-2; 7 bases are shared with TRBD1. J was trimmed by 7 bases and V by 4 bases; bases with no gene match: 12. Germline V lookup: CDR1 DFQATT, CDR2 SNEGSKA (reference sequence). The CDR3 has 14 amino acids. The CDR3 loop reads CSAISGTASSGYTF. CDR3 DNA: TGCAGTGCTATTTCCGGGACAGCCTCTTCTGGCTACACCTTC.

Remarks on this clonotype: A much larger clone lies a single base off, so this may be a read error. The chain couples TRBV18 to TRBJ2-3; TRBD1 agrees at 7 bases. The CDR3 covers 16 residues. Per the germline V gene, CDR1 is KGHSH and CDR2 is LQKENI. The CDR3 protein is CSSSPPYVTGADTQYF. DNA of the CDR3: TGTTCCAGCTCACCACCGTATGTCACAGGGGCAGATACGCAGTATTTT.

At least ten counts were recorded for this clonotype. The rearrangement links TRBV20-1 to TRBJ2-7; the match to TRBD1 covers 7 bases. The CDR3 sequence is 13 residues long. After removal of 3 bases from V and 9 bases from J, the junction contained 11 bases not matched to a gene. The germline gives CDR1 DFQATT, CDR2 SNEGSKA (reference sequence). The CDR3 DNA reads TGCAGTGCTAGGCATTTACAGGGGCAAATGCAGTACTTC. Translating it yields CSARHLQGQMQYF.

The chain combines TRBV29-1 with TRBJ1-6; weak D call: TRBD1 (6 bases). The V gene's germline CDR1 is SQVTM and CDR2 ANQGSEA. V was clipped by 7 bases and J by 9 bases, with 13 bases between them. The CDR3 is 12 residues long. The CDR3 DNA reads TGCAGCGCGAGGCAGGGGAGTTCACCCCTCCACTTT. Protein sequence: CSARQGSSPLHF.

This clonotype was counted many times. The chain combines TRBV27 with TRBJ1-2; TRBD1 aligns across 7 bases. CDR1 MNHEY and CDR2 SMNVEV come from the germline V gene (reference sequence). The CDR3 is made up of 13 amino acids. Losses at the gene ends were 5 bases for V and 8 bases for J; bases not matched to a gene: 8. The CDR3 is CASSHLDRDGYTF. CDR3 nucleotide sequence: TGTGCCAGCAGTCACCTAGACAGGGACGGCTACACCTTC.